Each of the 16 T cell receptor beta chains below was sequenced from the same sample in a study of T cells expressing NK-cell markers. TCRdb reprocessed the 5' RACE reads and keeps a single row for each CDR3 protein, giving no DNA. The sample spans a few hundred thousand distinct CDR3 sequences; the ten largest clones claim 4% to 6.5%. Sequencing was carried out using blood T cells: a sorted CD56 or NKG2C T cell subset, CD4+ or CD8+ T cells, or bulk PBMC T cells (not recorded which). These TCRs come from a man aged 18-75 years in good health.

The chain recombines TRBV24-1 with TRBJ2-5; with no DNA, the TCRdb D assignment of TRBD1 cannot be verified. CDR1 KGHDR and CDR2 SFDVKD come from the germline V gene. The CDR3 contains 15 residues. The CDR3 spells CATSDPLGGHQTQYF.

The V call is TRBV20-1, the J call TRBJ1-3. From germline, CDR1 is DFQATT and CDR2 SNEGSKA (reference sequence). The CDR3 consists of 15 residues. CDR3 sequence: CSAWTSFEGGNTIYF.

V usage is TRBV20-1 and J usage is TRBJ2-7; the TRBD2 assignment by TCRdb is unverifiable without DNA. The CDR3 is 15 residues long. Per the germline V gene, CDR1 is DFQATT and CDR2 is SNEGSKA (reference sequence). This chain's CDR3 is CSASRQAGGAYEQYF.

V gene TRBV5-1 combines with J gene TRBJ2-2. CDR1 is SGHRS and CDR2 is YFSETQ in the germline V gene. The length of the CDR3 is 11 residues. CDR3 amino acids: CATTVAGELFF.

The chain recombines TRBV5-4 with TRBJ1-6. Per the germline V gene, CDR1 is SGHNT and CDR2 is YYREEE (reference sequence). The CDR3 spans 18 residues. CDR3 amino acids: CASSLAVGGGSYNSPLHF.

The rearrangement uses TRBV6-5 and TRBJ2-3; TCRdb calls TRBD2, which cannot be checked without DNA. The CDR3 is made up of 15 amino acids. Germline lookup yields CDR1 MNHEY and CDR2 SVGAGI. CDR3 residues: CASSLAGAWGDTQYF.

This rearrangement joins TRBV7-8 to TRBJ2-1; TCRdb gives TRBD2 as the D gene, but with no DNA this cannot be confirmed. Germline V CDR1 and CDR2: SGHVS, FQNEAQ. CDR3 length: 19 amino acids. The CDR3 protein is CASSLGRGLAGQYYNEQFF.

The J gene is TRBJ2-6, the V gene TRBV5-4; TCRdb reports TRBD2, a call that lacks DNA to check it against. The CDR3 contains 15 residues. In germline, CDR1 is SGHNT, CDR2 YYREEE (reference sequence). CDR3: CASGYGGAGANVLTF.

The CDR3 here is CASSSGRGDRKYNEQFF. This chain joins TRBV11-2 and TRBJ2-1; as DNA is missing, the TRBD1 call by TCRdb cannot be tested. This CDR3 is built from 17 residues. Germline values: CDR1 SGHAT, CDR2 FQNNGV.

The CDR3 loop reads CAISEASGGTDTQYF. The rearrangement joins TRBV10-3 to TRBJ2-3; TCRdb proposes TRBD2, but this gene call is untestable without DNA. Germline V CDR1 and CDR2: ENHRY, SYGVKD. The CDR3 sequence is 15 residues long.

V gene TRBV29-1 combines with J gene TRBJ2-2; the D call of TRBD1 rests on TCRdb alone, since no DNA is present to check it. The CDR3 has 14 residues. Germline V CDR1 and CDR2: SQVTM, ANQGSEA. CDR3 sequence reads: CSGLHKGDTGELFF.

This sequence joins TRBV11-2 and TRBJ2-6. This CDR3 spans 15 amino acids. Germline CDR1 and CDR2: SGHAT and FQNNGV. CDR3 amino acids: CASSSRSSGANVLTF.

This chain uses TRBV20-1 with TRBJ1-1; TCRdb names TRBD1, which stays unverified in the absence of DNA. The CDR3 spans 14 residues. In germline, CDR1 is DFQATT, CDR2 SNEGSKA (reference sequence). The CDR3 loop is CSARAPGGKAEAFF.

The J gene is TRBJ2-1, the V gene TRBV5-1; TCRdb's assignment of TRBD1 cannot be checked, as there is no DNA. Germline V gene data show CDR1 as SGHRS and CDR2 as YFSETQ. The CDR3 spans 15 residues. The CDR3 sequence: CASSDGTDTYNEQFF.

This chain links TRBV20-1 with TRBJ1-6. CDR3 length: 15 residues. Germline V gene lookup returns CDR1 DFQATT and CDR2 SNEGSKA (reference sequence). The CDR3: CSAQRGATYNSPLHF.

The genes are TRBV18 and TRBJ2-3; as DNA is missing, the TRBD1 call by TCRdb cannot be tested. The CDR3 runs to 14 residues. CDR1 KGHSH and CDR2 LQKENI come from the germline V gene. CDR3 sequence: CASSPIDSPDTQYF. Full variable domain (remainder filled in from reference TRBV18 and TRBJ2-3): NAGVMQNPRHLVRRRGQEARLRCSPMKGHSHVYWYRQLPEEGLKFMVYLQKENIIDESGMPKERFSAEFPKEGPSILRIQQVVRGDSAAYFCASSPIDSPDTQYFGPGTRLTVL.